The 4 T cell receptor beta chains below were found in one sample sequenced in a study of PD-1 blockade in classical Hodgkin lymphoma. Using immunoSEQ multiplex PCR, the repertoire was profiled, and TCRdb retains in-frame clones only, with some absent. This table has roughly 60,000 clones, about 90% appearing once. The time point was: cycle 4 day 1 (C4D1), after less than 7 weeks of nivolumab. After autologous stem cell transplantation all patients relapsed, and prior brentuximab vedotin exposure differed between cohorts. The specimen comprised peripheral blood mononuclear cells (PBMCs), sampled before the fourth cycle of nivolumab. The origin of the receptors is a human donor with classical Hodgkin lymphoma.

The chain combines TRBV7-6 with TRBJ1-3; D not resolved. CDR1 is SGHVS and CDR2 is FNYEAQ in the germline V gene. This CDR3 region has 16 residues. V was pared by 7 bases and J by 0 bases, with 16 bases between. The CDR3 protein is CASTLGGYSSGNTIYF. The CDR3 DNA follows: TGTGCCAGCACCCTGGGTGGATATAGCTCTGGAAACACCATATATTTT. The full variable domain, its missing parts supplied by reference TRBV7-6 and TRBJ1-3, is GAGVSQSPRYKVTKRGQDVALRCDPISGHVSLYWYRQALGQGPEFLTYFNYEAQQDKSGLPNDRFSAERPEGSISTLTIQRTEQRDSAMYRCASTLGGYSSGNTIYFGEGSWLTVV.

The gene calls are TRBV7-2 and TRBJ1-3; D not certain. The CDR3 contains 14 residues. V lost 2 bases to trimming and J lost 3 bases, with 8 bases between them. Germline V lookup: CDR1 SGHTA, CDR2 FQGNSA. Here the CDR3 reads CASSLKIGGNTIYF. DNA of the CDR3: TGTGCCAGCAGCTTAAAAATCGGTGGAAACACCATATATTTT.

V is TRBV27 and J is TRBJ2-3; D is uncertain. V lost 7 bases and J 0 bases, leaving 23 bases between the germline ends. This CDR3 spans 18 amino acids. Germline V lookup: CDR1 MNHEY, CDR2 SMNVEV (reference sequence). The CDR3 protein is CASIARVGSVVSTDTQYF. The CDR3 DNA reads TGTGCCAGCATTGCCCGCGTTGGCAGCGTTGTTAGCACAGATACGCAGTATTTT.

Regarding this clone: One junction end does not reproduce the germline sequence, and a read error may be involved. The J gene is TRBJ2-3, the V gene TRBV6-5; TRBD2 is a possible D gene (6 bases). In germline, CDR1 is MNHEY, CDR2 SVGAGI. CDR3 length: 12 amino acids. The CDR3 region is CASWGGAGQSVF. CDR3 sequence (DNA): TGTGCCAGCTGGGGAGGTGCAGGGCAATCGGTTTTT.